These 17 T cell receptor beta chains were all obtained from the same sample, sequenced in a study of blood T cell repertoires in COVID-19 (TCRdb year 2020). Libraries were prepared through the immunoSEQ multiplex PCR assay. Entries here come from immuneACCESS through TCRdb and include only in-frame sequences with V and J called. Some clones fail to appear in such tables; in the studies checked, an unresolved V gene covers under half of the shortfall, and the cause of the remainder is unknown. The sample table records about 50,000 clones; more than 70% of these occur just once. The ten largest clones capture roughly 2% of the sample. Sequencing was carried out using peripheral blood. These receptors originate from a woman between 55 and 75 years old with acute or convalescent COVID-19.

The CDR3 region has the DNA TGTGCCAGCAGCTTAGTCAGATTGAATTTTGCTTTCTTT. Amino acids: CASSLVRLNFAFF. The chain uses TRBV7-2 and TRBJ1-1, with unresolved D. This CDR3 spans 13 amino acids. The V gene lost 1 base and the J gene lost 11 bases, with 14 bases spanning the gap. In germline, CDR1 is SGHTA, CDR2 FQGNSA.

The J gene is TRBJ2-5, the V gene TRBV5-1, with 15 positions matching TRBD2. In germline, CDR1 is SGHRS, CDR2 YFSETQ. The CDR3 has 15 amino acids. J was trimmed by 5 bases and V by 4 bases; bases with no gene match: 3. CDR3 DNA: TGCGCCAGCAGCACCGGACTAGCGGGAGGGGAGACCCAGTACTTC. Translating gives CASSTGLAGGETQYF.

V and J are TRBV30 and TRBJ1-6; no reliable D call. Looked up from germline, CDR1 is GTSNPN and CDR2 is SVGIG (reference sequence). V was pared by 1 base and J by 6 bases, with 7 bases between. The CDR3 is 13 residues long. The CDR3 spells CAWSETVNSPLHF. As DNA, the CDR3 is TGTGCCTGGAGTGAGACTGTTAATTCACCCCTCCACTTT.

The rearrangement uses TRBV2 and TRBJ2-1; tentative D call: TRBD1 (6 bases). CDR1 SNHLY and CDR2 FYNNEI come from the germline V gene. V gave up 4 bases and J gave up 5 bases, with 15 bases separating them. The CDR3 totals 15 residues. The CDR3 loop is CASSGKGGPNNEQFF. CDR3 coding DNA: TGTGCCAGCAGTGGTAAAGGGGGACCAAACAATGAGCAGTTCTTC.

This clone was counted a single time. The chain links TRBV10-3 to TRBJ2-1; D possibly corresponds to TRBD1 (5 bases). V gave up 6 bases and J gave up 7 bases, with 7 bases separating them. The CDR3 extends over 11 amino acids. The germline V gene encodes CDR1 ENHRY and CDR2 SYGVKD. The CDR3 loop reads CAIRGQNEQFF. The CDR3 coding sequence is TGTGCCATCAGGGGGCAAAATGAGCAGTTCTTC.

The chain links TRBV28 to TRBJ1-2; D remains unclear. V lost 4 bases and J lost 3, with 6 bases in between. Germline CDR1 MDHEN, CDR2 SYDVKM. There are 12 residues in the CDR3. The CDR3 sequence: CASSSSYYGYTF. The CDR3 nucleotides read TGTGCCAGCAGTTCCTCTTACTATGGCTACACCTTC.

This chain uses TRBV6-4 with TRBJ1-1, with D possibly being TRBD1 (5 bases). Germline CDR1 is MRHNA and CDR2 is SNTAGT. The germline V and J ends were trimmed by 1 base and 1 base, with 19 bases remaining between them. CDR3 length: 18 amino acids. The chain's CDR3 is CASSDLVRAHASNTEAFF. CDR3 DNA: TGTGCCAGCAGTGACTTGGTCAGGGCCCATGCATCGAACACTGAAGCTTTCTTT.

The rearrangement uses TRBV18 and TRBJ2-1, with D possibly being TRBD2 (6 bases). There are 11 residues in the CDR3. Germline V gene lookup returns CDR1 KGHSH and CDR2 LQKENI. V lost 2 bases and J lost 12, with 8 bases in between. This CDR3 reads CASSPVGGQFF. The CDR3 DNA is TGTGCCAGCTCACCAGTCGGGGGGCAGTTCTTC.

The J gene is TRBJ2-7, the V gene TRBV3-1 (or the pseudogene TRBV3-2); D is perhaps TRBD2 (6 bases). This CDR3 is 13 amino acids long. Germline loops: CDR1 LGHDT, CDR2 YNNKEL (reference sequence). V dropped 4 bases and J dropped 1 base, with 8 bases sitting between them. CDR3 in DNA: TGTGCCAGCAGCCTAGCGGATTCCTACGAGCAGTACTTC. Its translation is CASSLADSYEQYF.

This chain uses TRBV6-5 with TRBJ1-6; D possibly corresponds to TRBD1 (6 bases). Trimming removed 6 bases from V and 13 bases from J, with 16 bases in between. This CDR3 has 13 amino acids. The germline gives CDR1 MNHEY, CDR2 SVGAGI. CDR3 in DNA: TGTGCCAGCAGACCAACAGGGAATCAGCCCCTCCACTTT. Its protein is CASRPTGNQPLHF.

The rearrangement joins TRBV7-2 to TRBJ2-3, with 7 bases that match TRBD2. Germline lookup yields CDR1 SGHTA and CDR2 FQGNSA. The CDR3 length is 17 residues. The trim removed 4 bases at V and 5 bases at J, leaving 15 bases unmatched. The CDR3 region has the DNA TGTGCCAGCAGCTCGGTCAAGCGGGGCCAGAACAGAGATACGCAGTATTTT. Translating it yields CASSSVKRGQNRDTQYF.

The chain uses TRBV7-2 and TRBJ2-3; 9 positions match TRBD2. CDR3 length: 14 amino acids. V shed 6 bases and J 4 bases; nucleotides not matched to a gene: 5. Germline CDR1 and CDR2: SGHTA and FQGNSA. CDR3 sequence reads: CASRWRGGPDTQYF. The CDR3 nucleotides read TGTGCCAGCAGATGGCGGGGGGGACCAGATACGCAGTATTTT.

The rearrangement uses TRBV20-1 and TRBJ1-5; no clear D. This CDR3 has 13 residues. V was shortened by 3 bases and J by 4 bases, with 10 bases between the two germline ends. The germline V gene has CDR1 DFQATT and CDR2 SNEGSKA (reference sequence). CDR3 protein: CSASEGVNQPQHF. CDR3 in DNA: TGCAGTGCTAGTGAGGGAGTAAATCAGCCCCAGCATTTT.

V usage is TRBV6-5 and J usage is TRBJ2-2; 7 positions match TRBD2. CDR3 length: 13 residues. With V trimmed by 7 bases and J by 4 bases, 3 bases remained unmatched. Per germline, CDR1 MNHEY and CDR2 SVGAGI. CDR3 loop: CASTGGFTGELFF. The CDR3 DNA reads as TGTGCCAGCACCGGGGGGTTCACCGGGGAGCTGTTTTTT.

This clone was seen only a few times. The CDR3 here is CSAPGGGGQHF. Here the CDR3 DNA reads TGCAGTGCTCCTGGTGGGGGGGGCCAGCATTTT. The V and J genes are TRBV20-1 and TRBJ1-5; a possible D gene is TRBD1 (5 bases). Trimming cost V 5 bases and J 12 bases, with 14 bases left between them. This CDR3 region has 11 residues. Germline loops: CDR1 DFQATT, CDR2 SNEGSKA (reference sequence).

CDR3 sequence (DNA): TGTGCCAGCAGCTTCAACACCTACAATGAGCAGTTCTTC. It codes for CASSFNTYNEQFF. V usage is TRBV7-2 and J usage is TRBJ2-1; D unclear. Germline V gives CDR1 SGHTA, CDR2 FQGNSA. This CDR3 has 13 residues. With 3 bases removed from V and 2 bases from J, the gap between germline ends came to 5 bases. Complete variable domain (other parts from reference TRBV7-2 and TRBJ2-1): GAGVSQSPSNKVTEKGKDVELRCDPISGHTALYWYRQSLGQGLEFLIYFQGNSAPDKSGLPSDRFSAERTGGSVSTLTIQRTQQEDSAVYLCASSFNTYNEQFFGPGTRLTVL.

V and J are TRBV30 and TRBJ1-3; D unresolved. V shed 2 bases and J shed 1 base, with 12 bases lying between them. The CDR3 is made up of 15 amino acids. Germline loops: CDR1 GTSNPN, CDR2 SVGIG (reference sequence). The CDR3 sequence is CAWSPNTVSGNTIYF. The CDR3 DNA reads TGTGCCTGGAGTCCGAACACCGTTTCTGGAAACACCATATATTTT.